The present TCR beta chain was sequenced within a study of cytomegalovirus exposure and HLA in healthy donors. Study results and caveats: Researchers reported in a later analysis that common viral pathogens appeared linked to several top clusters. In an earlier analysis, productive rearrangement rates for most beta V segments clustered near 87% or 30%.

Remarks on this clone: Its antigen is undetermined.

Amplification used 60 Vbeta primers and 13 Jbeta primers. Method: immunoSEQ multiplex PCR; TCRdb's copy keeps in-frame clones and lacks some. The sample carries about 130,000 clones, 66% recorded once. Per germline, CDR1 MNHEY and CDR2 SMNVEV (reference sequence). The V and J ends lost 6 bases and 6 bases, in that order; junction bases with no gene match: 6. The CDR3 contains 14 residues. The sequence was obtained from a human donor in good health. Sequenced material: PBMCs. This rearrangement joins TRBV27 to TRBJ1-5; 9 positions agree with TRBD1. CDR3 DNA sequence: TGTGCCAGCAGCGAACAGGGGGCAGGTCAGCCCCAGCATTTT. This gives the protein CASSEQGAGQPQHF.